The sequence of this TCR beta chain was determined in a study of cytomegalovirus exposure and HLA in healthy donors. Use of 60 Vbeta and 13 Jbeta primers characterized the PCR. Here immunoSEQ multiplex PCR was the method, and the copy in TCRdb shows in-frame clones only, minus some. The sample includes 100,000 to 150,000 clones, about two thirds of them seen just once. Trimming cost V 0 bases and J 2 bases, with 12 bases left between them. Germline CDR1 is SGDLS and CDR2 is YYNGEE. This CDR3 has 15 residues. A single count supports this clone. The sample was PBMCs. This sequence originates from a man aged 25 to 40 in good health and CMV-seronegative. J is TRBJ2-7 and V is TRBV9; weak D call: TRBD2 (6 bases). The DNA for the CDR3 is TGTGCCAGCAGCGTAGGTGTAGGCGGGACCTACGAGCAGTACTTC. Amino acids: CASSVGVGGTYEQYF.